This TCR beta chain appears in the sequencing data of a study of technical replicates of blood from several donors. Profiling relied on immunoSEQ multiplex PCR, and the TCRdb table lists in-frame clones only, not all of them. The table records about 85,000 clones, over 90% of them present only once. The CDR3 has 17 residues. Germline V CDR1 and CDR2: SGDLS, YYNGEE. V was pared by 3 bases and J by 0 bases, with 18 bases between. The sequence was collected from a human donor in good health. Sequencing was carried out using T cells isolated from PBMCs. V gene TRBV9 combines with J gene TRBJ1-1; tentative D call: TRBD1 (5 bases). CDR3 region: CASSESGSLWMNTEAFF. In DNA, the CDR3 is TGTGCCAGCAGCGAATCAGGGTCCCTATGGATGAACACTGAAGCTTTCTTT.